This record covers a single T cell receptor (beta chain). These data are taken from a study of blood T cell repertoires in COVID-19. Study background: Some COVID-19 samples were acute and others convalescent; all came from the United States, Italy and Spain. T cells, B-cell-depleted T cells, or PBMCs provided the cDNA or gDNA that served as material.

Participant ages covered roughly 18 to 89 years across 24 US areas. Participant-reported clinical history was the basis for cohort assignment. The CDR3 runs 17 residues. Germline V gene sequence: CDR1 KGHSH, CDR2 LQKENI. The V and J ends lost 3 bases and 8 bases, in that order; junction bases with no gene match: 14. TCRdb keeps only in-frame clones here, not all; method: immunoSEQ multiplex PCR. The table has about 170,000 clones, approximately 82% seen once. The chain uses TRBV18 and TRBJ1-1, with 11 bases aligning to TRBD1. This TCR came from a woman aged 50 to 65 in a cohort exposed to, infected with or recovered from COVID-19 (not recorded which). The source material was PBMCs or T cells enriched from blood (not recorded which). The CDR3 protein is CASSPSGQGAWTSEAFF. In DNA, the CDR3 is TGTGCCAGCTCACCCTCCGGACAGGGGGCTTGGACATCGGAAGCTTTCTTT.